The subject of this entry is one TCR beta chain. The sample comes from a study of CD4 T cells in relation to SARS-CoV-2 and coronaviruses. Before the COVID-19 pandemic, during about 2010-2018, CD4+ T cells were taken from unexposed donors. Produced via immunoSEQ multiplex PCR; TCRdb's table is partial and in-frame only. Among tens of thousands of clones listed, 80% to 95% were seen once. Germline V gene data show CDR1 as SGHTA and CDR2 as FQGTGA. V was shortened by 2 bases and J by 6 bases, with 9 bases between the two germline ends. This CDR3 has 13 residues. J is TRBJ2-3 and V is TRBV7-3, with D unresolved. Sample: naive CD4+ T cells from PBMCs. As for subset: naive CD4+ T cells isolated by negative enrichment. This receptor was taken from a human donor in good health. This chain's CDR3 is CASSLFRADTQYF. The CDR3 DNA reads as TGTGCCAGCAGCTTATTTAGGGCGGATACGCAGTATTTT.